This entry is about one T cell receptor (beta chain). Its antigen is unidentified. This entry is derived from a study of T cell responses to AZD1222 COVID-19 vaccine. Findings of the study overall: An increase in Spike-specific TCR breadth and depth was observed after two AZD1222 doses. Vaccine-associated CD4 TCRs ranged over spike, dominating at 160-218 and 743-854.

The CDR3 contains 15 residues. The germline V gene encodes CDR1 LNHNV and CDR2 YYDKDF (reference sequence). The germline V and J ends were trimmed by 0 bases and 8 bases, with 17 bases remaining between them. Clones were read by immunoSEQ multiplex PCR, and TCRdb kept only the in-frame ones, dropping some. Found here are fewer than 200,000 clones, around nine tenths of them singletons; the top ten hold less than 0.55%. This specimen was peripheral blood, taken on day 0 of AZD1222 vaccination. The TCR was taken from an adult in good health. The chain links TRBV15 to TRBJ2-7; tentative D call: TRBD1 (6 bases). CDR3 sequence: CATSRDAPGTRKQYF. CDR3 bases: TGTGCCACCAGCAGAGATGCCCCCGGGACAAGGAAGCAGTACTTC.